The rows below give T cell receptor beta chains drawn from one sample of a study of T cell responses to AZD1222 COVID-19 vaccine. Assay: immunoSEQ multiplex PCR; the TCRdb copy retains only in-frame clones and omits some. The sample has 95,000 to 150,000 clones, around 83% seen once. Here the sequenced sample was peripheral blood, taken 28 days after the second AZD1222 dose. The origin of the receptors is an adult who received the AZD1222 COVID-19 vaccine. Each CDR3 is given with its conserved first and last residue. The D gene is left open where the match is weak. Size values are once, few and many counts, or a class for expanded clones, and some rows have none.

>TRBJ2-7|TRBV7-2|NA|once
TGTGCCAGCAGCCCGCGACCTGGAGCCTACGAGCAGTACTTC
CASSPRPGAYEQYF
>TRBJ1-1|TRBV27|NA|NA
TGTGCCAGCAGAGCAGATTTGATGTTGAACACTGAAGCTTTCTTT
CASRADLMLNTEAFF
>TRBJ2-7|TRBV11-2|NA|NA
TGTGCCAGCAGCCCCTCCTACGAGCAGTACTTC
CASSPSYEQYF
>TRBJ2-3|TRBV6-4|NA|NA
TGTGCCAGCAGTAGGAATTCCGACACAGATACGCAGTATTTT
CASSRNSDTDTQYF
>TRBJ2-1|TRBV23-1|TRBD2|NA
TGCGCCAGCAGTCAATCCCCCGGACTAGCGGGGGGACTCTACAATGAGCAGTTCTTC
CASSQSPGLAGGLYNEQFF
>TRBJ1-1|TRBV18|NA|NA
TGTGCCAGCTCAGCCAGGGGAAACTCGATGAACACTGAAGCTTTCTTT
CASSARGNSMNTEAFF
>TRBJ2-1|TRBV4-1|TRBD2|NA
TGCGCCAGCAGCCAAGATCAGCGGAGCGGGAAGAGCTCCTACAATGAGCAGTTCTTC
CASSQDQRSGKSSYNEQFF
>TRBJ2-7|TRBV27|NA|NA
TGTGCCAGCATGGGGCTAATGAACGAGCAGTACTTC
CASMGLMNEQYF
>TRBJ2-7|TRBV27|TRBD2|NA
TGTGCCAGCAGTCGCGGCGGGGGGTCCCTCGAGCAGTACTTC
CASSRGGGSLEQYF
>TRBJ2-4|TRBV5-1|NA|NA
TGCGCCAGCAGCTTACGGGAGCCCGCCAGTGCCAAACTAGCCAAAAACATTCAGTACTTC
CASSLREPASAKLAKNIQYF
>TRBJ2-2|TRBV4-3|TRBD1|NA
TGCGCCAGCAGCTGGGAGACAGGGACCGGGGAGCTGTTTTTT
CASSWETGTGELFF
>TRBJ1-5|TRBV16|NA|NA
TGTGCCAGCAGGAAGATAAATCAGCCCCAGCATTTT
CASRKINQPQHF
>TRBJ1-4|TRBV5-6|NA|once
TGTGCCAGCAGCTCGAGGCGTTGGCAGGGTGGGGAAAAACTGTTTTTT
CASSSRRWQGGEKLFF
>TRBJ2-7|TRBV3-1/TRBV3-2|NA|NA
TGTGCCAGCAGCCAAGATTGGACCCCACAGTACTTC
CASSQDWTPQYF
>TRBJ1-1|TRBV29-1|TRBD1|once
TGCAGCGTTGCAGGGACAGGGAGGAGGAACACTGAAGCTTTCTTT
CSVAGTGRRNTEAFF
>TRBJ1-5|TRBV7-8|NA|NA
TGTGCCAGCAGCTTCCCAGGGTGGGGTCAGCCCCAGCATTTT
CASSFPGWGQPQHF
>TRBJ1-1|TRBV11-2|NA|NA
TGTGCCAGCAGCTTTTATGGGGAGGTTGAAGCTTTCTTT
CASSFYGEVEAFF
>TRBJ1-5|TRBV3-1/TRBV3-2|TRBD1|NA
TGTGCCAGCAGCCAAGGTGGAGGGGGCGGGAGTCAGCCCCAGCATTTT
CASSQGGGGGSQPQHF
>TRBJ1-5|TRBV4-1|NA|NA
TGCGCCAGCAGGATCCACTGGACCGCTAATCAGCCCCAGCATTTT
CASRIHWTANQPQHF
>TRBJ1-2|TRBV6-4|NA|NA
TGTGCCAGCAGGGCCCCCCCGGCGCCCGGCTACACCTTC
CASRAPPAPGYTF
>TRBJ1-1|TRBV3-1/TRBV3-2|NA|NA
TGTGCCAGCAGCCAACGGACGGGGGTGACTGAAGCTTTCTTT
CASSQRTGVTEAFF
>TRBJ2-2|TRBV28|NA|NA
TGTGCCAGCAGTTTACCCCCCGGGGCCGGGGAGCTGTTTTTT
CASSLPPGAGELFF
>TRBJ1-2|TRBV28|TRBD1|NA
TGTGCCAGCAGTCAATCGACCCCAGGGGGGACTAACTATGGCTACACCTTC
CASSQSTPGGTNYGYTF
>TRBJ2-3|TRBV18|TRBD2|few
TGTGCCAGCTCACCACCGGGACTAGTGGCAGATACGCAGTATTTT
CASSPPGLVADTQYF
>TRBJ2-1|TRBV7-2|NA|NA
TGTGCCAGCACCCCCACCTCTCTGAATGAGCAGTTCTTC
CASTPTSLNEQFF
>TRBJ1-4|TRBV7-9|NA|NA
TGTGCCAGCAGCTTTCCCCAGAGAAATGAAAAACTGTTTTTT
CASSFPQRNEKLFF
>TRBJ1-4|TRBV7-2|NA|NA
TGTGCCAGCAGCCCCCGAGGGGAAGTGGTAGAAAAACTGTTTTTT
CASSPRGEVVEKLFF
>TRBJ1-2|TRBV3-1/TRBV3-2|NA|NA
TGTGCCAGCAGCCAAGAACTGGGAAACTATGGCTACACCTTC
CASSQELGNYGYTF
>TRBJ2-2|TRBV28|NA|NA
TGTGCCAGCAGTTTACAGCAAAACACCGGGGAGCTGTTTTTT
CASSLQQNTGELFF
>TRBJ2-7|TRBV30|NA|NA
TGTGCCGGAACCTCGGGACCGAGCTCCTACGAGCAGTACTTC
CAGTSGPSSYEQYF
>TRBJ2-1|TRBV6-1|NA|once
TGTGCCAGCAGTGATAAGTATGAGCAGTTCTTC
CASSDKYEQFF
>TRBJ1-1|TRBV10-1|NA|NA
TGCGCCAGCAGTGATAGTGGGGGGCCGTTCACTGAAGCTTTCTTT
CASSDSGGPFTEAFF
>TRBJ2-7|TRBV2|NA|NA
TGTGCCAGCAGCCGGACATTTGCCTACGAGCAGTACTTC
CASSRTFAYEQYF
>TRBJ2-7|TRBV9|TRBD2|NA
TGTGCCAGCAGCGACTTAAATAAGCGGGGACGCTCCTACGAGCAGTACTTC
CASSDLNKRGRSYEQYF
>TRBJ1-2|TRBV19|TRBD1|few
TGTGCCAGTAGTATGGACAGGGACTATGGCTACACCTTC
CASSMDRDYGYTF
>TRBJ1-1|TRBV2|NA|few
TGTGCCAGCACCCTCGGGGGCACTGAAGCTTTCTTT
CASTLGGTEAFF
>TRBJ1-2|TRBV11-2|NA|NA
TGTGCCAGCAGCGCGACATCGATCTACTATGGCTACACCTTC
CASSATSIYYGYTF
>TRBJ2-7|TRBV4-3|TRBD1|NA
TGCGCCAGCAGCCAAGCCCGGGGACAGGGGTCCTACGAGCAGTACTTC
CASSQARGQGSYEQYF
>TRBJ1-2|TRBV4-3|NA|NA
TGCGCCAGCAGCCAAGATTATGGTCTGGGGGTTCACTATGGCTACACCTTC
CASSQDYGLGVHYGYTF
>TRBJ1-5|TRBV2|NA|NA
TGTGCCAGCAGTTACAGCAATAGCAATCAGCCCCAGCATTTT
CASSYSNSNQPQHF
>TRBJ2-7|TRBV10-3|TRBD2|NA
TGTGCCATCAGAGCTAGCGGGGGTACATACGAGCAGTACTTC
CAIRASGGTYEQYF
>TRBJ1-2|TRBV29-1|NA|few
TGCAGCGTTGAAGATCTCGGAAGCACGCGGTATGGCTACACCTTC
CSVEDLGSTRYGYTF